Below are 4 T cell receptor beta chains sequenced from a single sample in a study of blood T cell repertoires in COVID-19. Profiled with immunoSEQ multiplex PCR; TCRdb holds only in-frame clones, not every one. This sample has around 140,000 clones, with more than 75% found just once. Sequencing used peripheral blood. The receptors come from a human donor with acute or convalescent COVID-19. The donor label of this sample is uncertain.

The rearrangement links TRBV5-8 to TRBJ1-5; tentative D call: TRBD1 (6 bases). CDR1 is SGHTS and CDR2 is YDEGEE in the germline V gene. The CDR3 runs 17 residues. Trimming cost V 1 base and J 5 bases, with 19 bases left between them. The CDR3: CASSLLLGQKTHQPQHF. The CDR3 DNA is TGTGCCAGCAGCTTGCTTCTCGGACAGAAGACCCATCAGCCCCAGCATTTT.

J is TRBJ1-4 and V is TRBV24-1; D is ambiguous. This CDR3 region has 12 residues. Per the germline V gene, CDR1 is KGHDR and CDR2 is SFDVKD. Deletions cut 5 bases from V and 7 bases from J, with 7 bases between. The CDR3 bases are TGTGCCACCAGTGCGGGGTCTGAAAAACTGTTTTTT. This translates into CATSAGSEKLFF.

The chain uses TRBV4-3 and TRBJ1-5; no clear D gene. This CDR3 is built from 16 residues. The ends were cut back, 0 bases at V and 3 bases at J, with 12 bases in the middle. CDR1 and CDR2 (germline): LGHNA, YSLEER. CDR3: CASSQDVRRPNQPQHF. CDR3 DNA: TGCGCCAGCAGCCAAGACGTTCGGAGGCCCAATCAGCCCCAGCATTTT.

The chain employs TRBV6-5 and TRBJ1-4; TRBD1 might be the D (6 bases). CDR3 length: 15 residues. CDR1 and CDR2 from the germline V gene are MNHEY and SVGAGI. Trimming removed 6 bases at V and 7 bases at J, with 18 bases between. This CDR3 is CASRVITGISEKLFF. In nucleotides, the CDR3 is TGTGCCAGCAGGGTTATAACAGGGATTAGTGAAAAACTGTTTTTT.